This record concerns one T cell receptor (beta chain) sequence. This CDR3 has 13 residues. Between the trimmed V and J ends, which lost 5 bases and 0 bases, there was a span of 5 bases. Germline CDR1 SNHLY, CDR2 FYNNEI. Method: immunoSEQ multiplex PCR; TCRdb's copy keeps in-frame clones and lacks some. The repertoire includes about 79,000 clones, 80% to 90% of them detected once, and 14% sits in the top ten. This entry belongs to a study of blood T cell repertoires in COVID-19. Study details: Samples of COVID-19 (acute and convalescent) were obtained from the United States, Italy and Spain.

This clonotype originated in a man aged 70 or older with active or convalescent COVID-19. The specimen sequenced was peripheral blood. This sequence joins TRBV2 and TRBJ1-3, with D unresolved. CDR3 protein: CASSPYSGNTIYF. As DNA, the CDR3 is TGTGCCAGCAGTCCCTACTCTGGAAACACCATATATTTT.